This T cell receptor (beta chain) comes out of a study of shared clonotypes between healthy human individuals. Study findings and constraints: In general, naive subsets displayed greater estimated richness than memory subsets did.

A remark on this clone: The antigen remains unidentified.

TCRdb keeps only in-frame clones here, not all; method: immunoSEQ multiplex PCR. The table lists 640,000 or so clones, about three quarters of them singletons. Sequenced sample: memory CD4+ T cells sorted from blood. Subset of the sample: CD45RA-negative fraction. This clonotype was sampled from a woman aged 25 to 39 in good health.

The CDR3 is CASSLNRAQRETQYF. The CDR3 DNA is TGTGCCAGCAGCCTGAACAGGGCCCAGCGAGAGACCCAGTACTTC. The chain carries TRBV7-6 and TRBJ2-5; tentatively, D is TRBD1 (6 bases). V was trimmed by 5 bases and J by 4 bases, leaving 17 bases between them. The CDR3 is made up of 15 amino acids. CDR1 is SGHVS, CDR2 FNYEAQ, per germline.